This entry lists 15 T cell receptor beta chains sequenced from one sample in a study of cytomegalovirus exposure and HLA in healthy donors. Repertoires were generated with immunoSEQ multiplex PCR, while TCRdb's copy carries only in-frame clones and drops some. This sample yields around 150,000 clones, of which roughly 89% are seen a single time; 4.2% belongs to the top ten. The sequencing sample was made of PBMCs. The receptors were sampled from a man younger than 30 in good health and CMV-seropositive.

This chain connects TRBV2 to TRBJ1-5, with D maybe TRBD1 (5 bases). Trimming shortened V by 7 bases and J by 2 bases, and 15 bases separated the two germline ends. The CDR3 has 15 amino acids. Germline CDR1 SNHLY, CDR2 FYNNEI. CDR3 sequence: CASKGRGGGNQPQHF. As DNA, the CDR3 is TGTGCCAGCAAGGGGCGGGGTGGGGGCAATCAGCCCCAGCATTTT.

The CDR3 DNA reads as TGTGCCAGCAGCCCAGACAGGGCAGAGACCCAGTACTTC. Translated: CASSPDRAETQYF. The rearrangement joins TRBV6-5 to TRBJ2-5, with 7 nucleotides matching TRBD1. Trimming cost V 6 bases and J 4 bases; bases outside gene matches: 5. The CDR3 has 13 amino acids. The germline CDR1 and CDR2 sequences are MNHEY and SVGAGI.

This clone has only a few counts. The rearrangement uses TRBV11-1 and TRBJ2-7, with 12 bases lining up with TRBD2. CDR1 SGHAT and CDR2 FQDESV come from the germline V gene (reference sequence). The V gene end was trimmed by 5 bases and the J gene end by 4 bases; junction bases not matched to a gene: 9. The CDR3 runs 16 residues. CDR3 DNA: TGTGCCAGCAGCCTCGATTTACTAGCGGGAGGATACGAGCAGTACTTC. Translation gives CASSLDLLAGGYEQYF.

The chain joins TRBV5-4 to TRBJ1-1; 11 bases are shared with TRBD1. The CDR3 has 15 amino acids. CDR1 SGHNT and CDR2 YYREEE come from the germline V gene (reference sequence). V lost 5 bases and J lost 1; bases outside the gene matches: 4. In DNA, the CDR3 is TGTGCCAGCAGTCCCGGGACAGGGGGGAACACTGAAGCTTTCTTT. It specifies CASSPGTGGNTEAFF.

This clone has a single count. V and J are TRBV7-2 and TRBJ2-1; maybe TRBD2 (7 bases). Germline CDR1 and CDR2: SGHTA and FQGNSA. V lost 2 bases and J lost 3, with 17 bases in between. The CDR3 runs 17 residues. The CDR3 here is CASSLYRGEGVYNEQFF. CDR3 nucleotides: TGTGCCAGCAGCTTATACCGCGGGGAGGGGGTCTACAATGAGCAGTTCTTC. The full variable domain, its missing parts supplied by reference TRBV7-2 and TRBJ2-1, is GAGVSQSPSNKVTEKGKDVELRCDPISGHTALYWYRQSLGQGLEFLIYFQGNSAPDKSGLPSDRFSAERTGGSVSTLTIQRTQQEDSAVYLCASSLYRGEGVYNEQFFGPGTRLTVL.

The chain uses TRBV7-9 and TRBJ2-1; TRBD2 matches at 7 bases. Germline lookup yields CDR1 SEHNR and CDR2 FQNEAQ (reference sequence). Trimming removed 5 bases from V and 9 bases from J; junction bases left unmatched: 22. The CDR3 loop spans 18 amino acids. In DNA, the CDR3 is TGTGCCAGCAGCCGGATAGGGGCGGGAGAATCCATTAGTGGTGAGCAGTTCTTC. Its translation: CASSRIGAGESISGEQFF.

The chain combines TRBV9 with TRBJ1-5, with a possible D match to TRBD1 (5 bases). The germline CDR1 and CDR2 sequences are SGDLS and YYNGEE. CDR3 length: 15 amino acids. V was cut by 3 bases and J by 2 bases, with 12 bases left in between. The CDR3 sequence is CASSEGGVRNQPQHF. For the CDR3, the DNA is TGTGCCAGCAGCGAGGGAGGGGTTCGCAATCAGCCCCAGCATTTT. The variable domain in full, completed from reference TRBV9 and TRBJ1-5, reads DSGVTQTPKHLITATGQRVTLRCSPRSGDLSVYWYQQSLDQGLQFLIQYYNGEERAKGNILERFSAQQFPDLHSELNLSSLELGDSALYFCASSEGGVRNQPQHFGDGTRLSIL.

The chain employs TRBV29-1 and TRBJ2-3, with TRBD2 identical over 8 bases. Germline lookup yields CDR1 SQVTM and CDR2 ANQGSEA. The CDR3 is made up of 17 amino acids. V shed 3 bases, J shed 2 bases, and the junction held 13 bases outside the gene matches. This CDR3 reads CSVEWTSSSPYTDTQYF. CDR3 nucleotides: TGCAGCGTTGAGTGGACTAGCTCCTCGCCCTACACAGATACGCAGTATTTT.

This sequence joins TRBV25-1 and TRBJ2-7; TRBD1 matches 11 bases. The germline V gene encodes CDR1 MGHDK and CDR2 SYGVNS. V shed 3 bases, J shed 4 bases, and the junction held 5 bases outside the gene matches. This CDR3 is built from 15 residues. CDR3 DNA sequence: TGTGCCAGCAGTGATGGACAGGGGGCCGGGTACGAGCAGTACTTC. Translated, it gives CASSDGQGAGYEQYF.

This chain joins TRBV7-9 and TRBJ1-1; TRBD1 is a possible D gene (6 bases). Trimming removed 5 bases from V and 3 bases from J, with 13 bases in between. Per the germline V gene, CDR1 is SEHNR and CDR2 is FQNEAQ (reference sequence). The CDR3 is 14 residues long. The CDR3 DNA follows: TGTGCCAGCAGCGTACAGGGCCTGGACACTGAAGCTTTCTTT. This codes for CASSVQGLDTEAFF.

The chain uses TRBV27 and TRBJ1-1; D is possibly TRBD1 (5 bases). This CDR3 has 15 amino acids. The germline V gene has CDR1 MNHEY and CDR2 SMNVEV (reference sequence). Trimming stripped 8 bases from V and 0 bases from J, with 16 bases between. In DNA form, the CDR3 reads TGTGCCAGCTCAACTATGGAGGGGATGAACACTGAAGCTTTCTTT. It is translated as CASSTMEGMNTEAFF.

The chain recombines TRBV19 with TRBJ1-1, with D possibly being TRBD1 (6 bases). The length of the CDR3 is 12 residues. The V gene's germline CDR1 is LNHDA and CDR2 SQIVND (reference sequence). V was trimmed by 5 bases and J by 10 bases, leaving 14 bases between them. The CDR3 sequence: CASSPLGRGAFF. CDR3 DNA: TGTGCCAGTAGTCCCCTAGGCAGGGGAGCTTTCTTT.

The V gene is TRBV5-1, the J gene TRBJ2-7, with D perhaps matching TRBD2 (6 bases). Trimming left V 7 bases short and J 0 bases short, with 11 bases between. CDR3 length: 13 residues. CDR1 SGHRS and CDR2 YFSETQ come from the germline V gene. The CDR3 bases are TGCGCCAGCGGCAGCGGGTCCTCCTACGAGCAGTACTTC. Translating it yields CASGSGSSYEQYF.

The rearrangement uses TRBV4-1 and TRBJ2-3; possible D gene TRBD2, 5 bases. CDR1 and CDR2 (germline): MGHRA, YSYEKL. The CDR3 has 12 residues. The germline V and J ends were trimmed by 6 bases and 2 bases, with 6 bases remaining between them. The CDR3 loop reads CASRDFTDTQYF. The CDR3 DNA sequence: TGCGCCAGCAGGGACTTCACAGATACGCAGTATTTT.

The rearrangement joins TRBV28 to TRBJ1-2; 7 bases are shared with TRBD1. Germline-derived CDR1 and CDR2 are MDHEN and SYDVKM. V was clipped by 8 bases and J by 6 bases; unmatched bases: 18. The CDR3 extends over 16 amino acids. CDR3 sequence reads: CASRGTDYPKGNGYTF. The CDR3 DNA sequence: TGTGCCAGCCGCGGGACAGACTACCCAAAGGGTAATGGCTACACCTTC.